The sequence of this T cell receptor beta chain was determined in a study of CD4 T cells in relation to SARS-CoV-2 and coronaviruses (dated by TCRdb to about 2021). With respect to the entire study: The ViraFEST assay cultured PBMCs with antigen for around nine days, then sequenced TCR beta CDR3s to find antigen-specific clonal expansions. An HIV-1 Nef peptide pool or a culture without peptide was used as the negative reference condition. Shared crossreactive spike epitopes were mapped to their HLA restriction using patient-derived lymphoblastoid cell lines. The study assessed, at the TCR clonotype level, memory CD4+ T cell crossreactivity between SARS-CoV-2 and common cold coronavirus spike proteins. The Adaptive Biotechnologies TCR-sequencing kit was used to sequence samples from a few pre-COVID donors and the naive versus memory experiments, while other data came from Illumina-based sequencing. Expansion assays from other donors in the study were sequenced with a different, Illumina-based TCR-beta assay. Results the study describes overall, beyond this receptor: Crossreactivity analysis was centred on spike protein, so crossreactivity against other viral proteins was not assessed. Significantly weaker SARS-CoV-2-driven expansion was shown by crossreactive clones than by monoreactive clones, consistent with antigenic imprinting. The study was constrained by small numbers of patients and of tested TCRs. Because no donor provided both pre-pandemic and post-infection samples, tracing the source of pre-existing responses was limited. In approximately 60% of donors, memory CD4+ clonotypes turned up that crossrecognized SARS-CoV-2 and at least one common cold coronavirus spike.

A word on this clone: Which antigen it targets is not known. One base away there is no much larger clone; base qualities are not given.

Libraries were made using the immunoSEQ multiplex PCR assay. The published analysis was carried out like this. Preprocessing removed nonproductive sequences and CDR3s not starting with C, not ending with F or W, or shorter than 7 amino acids. The MANAFEST web app identified antigen-specific clonotypes based on expansion compared with the reference and other culture wells. To be counted as positive, a clone had to show significant expansion compared with the reference culture, at an FDR below 0.05, in 2 of 3 replicate wells. For a clone to be considered positive, significant expansion relative to all other tandem wells and an odds ratio above 5 were also required. CDR3 homology was measured as pairwise Levenshtein distance, computed with the stringdist R package after trimming three terminal residues from each end. Drawn from immuneACCESS, this table holds only the in-frame rearrangements with V and J called that TCRdb kept. Clones are partly lost; checked studies trace under half to an unresolved V gene and leave the rest unexplained. V and J calls and clone size are as listed in that table; D and trimming were resolved from the DNA. The sample data list 20,000 to 25,000 clones, and about 70% of these were observed just once. Around 11% of the sample lies in the top ten.

CD4+ T cells from unexposed donors were collected before the COVID-19 pandemic (2011-2018). After about 9 days of culture, CD4+ T cells were isolated with the EasySep CD4+ T cell isolation kit. As cell numbers permitted, CD4+ T cells from unexposed donors were tested for reactivity to SARS-CoV-2 S and N and to four common cold coronavirus spike pools. Each well received under 2.5 million PBMCs, cultured in IMDM supplemented with about 4.5% human AB serum and about 9.2 IU/ml IL-2. Half of the culture medium was replaced with fresh IL-2-containing medium on days 3 and 7. Triplicate replicate wells were generally used for each peptide culture condition. The leukapheresis product used for the unexposed donors was purchased from a commercial source. PBMCs were isolated from leukapheresis product or whole blood by Ficoll-Paque PLUS gradient centrifugation. PBMCs were either used fresh in the expansion assay or cryopreserved at -140 degrees C. The QIAamp Micro DNA Kit was used to extract genomic DNA from the CD4+ T cells.

Reading from cysteine to phenylalanine, the CDR3 counts 14 amino acids. The sequence is cut down to CDR3 DNA, 42 bases in frame from base 1. Trimming at the junction amounts to 1 base on V and 0 bases on J, and the germline ends lie 8 bases apart. Looking up the germline V gene yields CDR1 SGHRS and CDR2 YFSETQ. This TCR was sampled from a human donor in good health. The specimen was CD4+ T cells from PBMCs, cultured in vitro. The sequence links TRBV5-1 to TRBJ2-7, with an unclear D gene assignment. The DNA is TGCGCCAGCAGCTTGCAATATAGCTCCTACGAGCAGTACTTC. This codes for CASSLQYSSYEQYF.